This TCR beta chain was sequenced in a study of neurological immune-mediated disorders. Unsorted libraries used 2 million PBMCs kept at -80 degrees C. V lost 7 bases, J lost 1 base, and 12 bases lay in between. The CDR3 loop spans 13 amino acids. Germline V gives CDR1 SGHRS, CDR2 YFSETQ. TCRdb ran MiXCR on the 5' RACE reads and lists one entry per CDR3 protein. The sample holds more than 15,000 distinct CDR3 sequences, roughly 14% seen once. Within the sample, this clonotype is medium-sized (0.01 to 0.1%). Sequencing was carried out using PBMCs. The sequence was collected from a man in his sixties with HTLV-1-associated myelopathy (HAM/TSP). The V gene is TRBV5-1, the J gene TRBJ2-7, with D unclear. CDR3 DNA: TGCGCCAGCCAGGCCCTTATGTCCTACGAGCAGTACTTC. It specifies CASQALMSYEQYF. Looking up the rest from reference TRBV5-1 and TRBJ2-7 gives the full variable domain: KAGVTQTPRYLIKTRGQQVTLSCSPISGHRSVSWYQQTPGQGLQFLFEYFSETQRNKGNFPGRFSGRQFSNSRSEMNVSTLELGDSALYLCASQALMSYEQYFGPGTRLTVT.